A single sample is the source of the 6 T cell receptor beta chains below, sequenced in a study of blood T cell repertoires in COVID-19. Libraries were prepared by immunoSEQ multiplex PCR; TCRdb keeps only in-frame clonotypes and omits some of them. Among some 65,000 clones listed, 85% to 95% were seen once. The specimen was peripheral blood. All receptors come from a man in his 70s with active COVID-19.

CDR3: CASSLGMGSGGSYNEQFF. DNA for the CDR3: TGTGCCAGCAGCTTAGGAATGGGGAGCGGGGGGTCCTACAATGAGCAGTTCTTC. V is TRBV11-3 and J is TRBJ2-1, with 9 bases that match TRBD2. This CDR3 is 18 amino acids long. The trim removed 1 base at V and 1 base at J, leaving 8 bases unmatched. The V gene's germline CDR1 is SGHNT and CDR2 YENEEA.

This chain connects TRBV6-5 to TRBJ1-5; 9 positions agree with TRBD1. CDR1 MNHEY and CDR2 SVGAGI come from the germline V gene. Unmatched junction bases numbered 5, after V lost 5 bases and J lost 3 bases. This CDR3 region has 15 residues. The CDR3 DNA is TGTGCCAGCAGTCGGGACAGGGCGGACAATCAGCCCCAGCATTTT. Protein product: CASSRDRADNQPQHF.

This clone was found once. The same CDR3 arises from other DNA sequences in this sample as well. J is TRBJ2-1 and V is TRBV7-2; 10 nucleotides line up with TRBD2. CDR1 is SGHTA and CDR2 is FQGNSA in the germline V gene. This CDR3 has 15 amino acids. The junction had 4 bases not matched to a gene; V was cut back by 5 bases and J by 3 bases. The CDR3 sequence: CASSPRTSGYNEQFF. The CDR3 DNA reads TGTGCCAGCAGCCCCCGGACTAGCGGCTACAATGAGCAGTTCTTC. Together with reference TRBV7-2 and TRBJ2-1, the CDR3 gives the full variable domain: GAGVSQSPSNKVTEKGKDVELRCDPISGHTALYWYRQSLGQGLEFLIYFQGNSAPDKSGLPSDRFSAERTGGSVSTLTIQRTQQEDSAVYLCASSPRTSGYNEQFFGPGTRLTVL.

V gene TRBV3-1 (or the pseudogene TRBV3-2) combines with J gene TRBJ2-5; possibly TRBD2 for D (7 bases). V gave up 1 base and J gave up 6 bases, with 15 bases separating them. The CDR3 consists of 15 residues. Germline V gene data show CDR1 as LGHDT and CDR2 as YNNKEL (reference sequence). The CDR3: CASSQGGGGEKTQYF. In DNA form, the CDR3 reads TGTGCCAGCAGCCAAGGGGGCGGGGGCGAGAAGACCCAGTACTTC.

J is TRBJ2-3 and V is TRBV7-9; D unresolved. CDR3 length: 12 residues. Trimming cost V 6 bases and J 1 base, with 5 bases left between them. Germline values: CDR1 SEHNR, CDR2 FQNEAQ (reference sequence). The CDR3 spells CASRRGTDTQYF. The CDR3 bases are TGTGCCAGCAGACGGGGCACAGATACGCAGTATTTT.

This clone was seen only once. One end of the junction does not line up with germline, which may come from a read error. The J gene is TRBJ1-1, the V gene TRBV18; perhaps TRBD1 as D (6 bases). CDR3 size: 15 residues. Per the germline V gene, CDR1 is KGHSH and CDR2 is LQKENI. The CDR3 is CASSSSGAGESDAFF. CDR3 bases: TGTGCCAGCTCATCCTCAGGGGCCGGTGAATCTGACGCTTTCTTT.